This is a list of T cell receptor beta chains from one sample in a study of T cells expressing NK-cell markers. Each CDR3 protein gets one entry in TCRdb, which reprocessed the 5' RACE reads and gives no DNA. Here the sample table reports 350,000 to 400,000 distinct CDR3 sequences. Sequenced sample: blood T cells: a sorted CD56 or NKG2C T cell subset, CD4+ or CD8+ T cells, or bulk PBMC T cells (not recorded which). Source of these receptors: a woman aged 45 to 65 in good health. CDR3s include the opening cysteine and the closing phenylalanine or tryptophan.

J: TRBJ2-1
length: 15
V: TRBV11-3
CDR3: CASSLASGRVTEQFF

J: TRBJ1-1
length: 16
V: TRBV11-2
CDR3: CASSSSPGTANTEAFF

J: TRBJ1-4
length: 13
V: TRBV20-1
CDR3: CSASGEEGEKLFF

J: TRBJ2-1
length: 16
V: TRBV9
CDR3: CASSARQGLDNNEQFF

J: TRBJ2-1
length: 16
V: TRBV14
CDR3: CASSHIAGGTLREQFF

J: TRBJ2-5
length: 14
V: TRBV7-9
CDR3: CASSLGGVDETQYF

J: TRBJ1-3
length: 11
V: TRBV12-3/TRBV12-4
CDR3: CASGLPGTIYF

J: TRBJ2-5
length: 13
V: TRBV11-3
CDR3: CASRRRGLETQYF

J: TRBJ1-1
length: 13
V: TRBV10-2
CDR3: CASRAGVGTEAFF

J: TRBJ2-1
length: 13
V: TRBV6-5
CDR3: CATLAATYNEQFF

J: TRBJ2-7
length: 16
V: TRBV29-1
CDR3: CSVEEQADYYSYEQYF

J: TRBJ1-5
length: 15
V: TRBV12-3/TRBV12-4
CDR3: CASSAGTGGEQPQHF

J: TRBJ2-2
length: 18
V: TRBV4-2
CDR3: CASSLTTPGLAGRGELFF

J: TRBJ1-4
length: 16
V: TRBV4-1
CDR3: CASSQVGTGSVEKLFF

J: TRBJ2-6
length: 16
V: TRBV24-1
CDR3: CATSEGRLSGANVLTF

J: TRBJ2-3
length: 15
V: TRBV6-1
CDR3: CASSEGNGGWDTQYF

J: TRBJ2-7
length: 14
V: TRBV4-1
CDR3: CASRGVAGAGEQYF

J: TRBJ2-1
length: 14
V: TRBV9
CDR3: CASDKGQGNNEQFF

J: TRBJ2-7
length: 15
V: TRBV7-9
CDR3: CASSPYGTLDYEQYF

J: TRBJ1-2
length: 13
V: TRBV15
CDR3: CATSLGQGYGYTF

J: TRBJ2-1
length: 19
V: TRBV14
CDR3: CASSGGGLSWTSSYNEQFF

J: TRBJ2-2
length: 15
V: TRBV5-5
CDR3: CASSGGTFNTGELFF

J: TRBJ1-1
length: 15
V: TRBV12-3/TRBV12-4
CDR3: CASSLRGALNTEAFF

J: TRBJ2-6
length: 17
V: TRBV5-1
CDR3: CASSLTAGGAGANVLTF

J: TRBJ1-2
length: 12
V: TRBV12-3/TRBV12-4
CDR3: CALQGSNYGYTF

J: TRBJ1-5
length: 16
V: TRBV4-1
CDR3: CASSQVRGGLGQPQHF

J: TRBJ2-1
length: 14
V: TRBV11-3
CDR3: CASSFLIAGDEQFF

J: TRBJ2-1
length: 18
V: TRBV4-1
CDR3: CASSQDWVAGFPYNEQFF

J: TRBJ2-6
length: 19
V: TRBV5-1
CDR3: CASSPGTLRPSSGANVLTF

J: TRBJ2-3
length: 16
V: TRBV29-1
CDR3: CSVENRRALRTDTQYF

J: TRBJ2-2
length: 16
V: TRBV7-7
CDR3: CASSPSGRAGNGELFF

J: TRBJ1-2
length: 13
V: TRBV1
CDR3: CTSSTPGKRGYTF

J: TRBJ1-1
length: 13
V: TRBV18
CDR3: CASSRVQNTEAFF

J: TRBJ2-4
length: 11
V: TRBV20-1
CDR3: CSASLVNIQYF

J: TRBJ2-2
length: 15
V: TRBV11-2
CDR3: CASSEGLAVTGELFF

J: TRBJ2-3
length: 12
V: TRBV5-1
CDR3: CASSSGTDTQYF

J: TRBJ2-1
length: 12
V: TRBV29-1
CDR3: CSDPGQGGEQFF

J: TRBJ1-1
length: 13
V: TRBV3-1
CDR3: CASSQVQGSEAFF

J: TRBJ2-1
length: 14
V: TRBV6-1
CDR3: CASSGTGGRNEQFF

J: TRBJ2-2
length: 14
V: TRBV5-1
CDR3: CASSLTPSAGELFF

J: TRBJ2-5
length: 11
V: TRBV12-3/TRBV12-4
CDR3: CASGRTETQYF

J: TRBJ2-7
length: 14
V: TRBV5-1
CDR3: CASSLGGSSYEQYF

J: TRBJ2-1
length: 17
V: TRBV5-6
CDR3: CASSLGGGRVSYNEQFF

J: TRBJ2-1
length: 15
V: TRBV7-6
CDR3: CASSLGTSGDNEQFF

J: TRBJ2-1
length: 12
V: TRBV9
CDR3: CASSARTNEQFF

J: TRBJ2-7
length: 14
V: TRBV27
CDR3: CASSPGTSGVEQYF

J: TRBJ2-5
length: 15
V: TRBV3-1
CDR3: CASSQPRGAGETQYF

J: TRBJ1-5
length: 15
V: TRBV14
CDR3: CASSQRDRENQPQHF

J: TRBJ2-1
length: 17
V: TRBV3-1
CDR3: CASSTSEGLPAANEQFF

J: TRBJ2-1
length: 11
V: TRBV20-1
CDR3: CSASVATEQFF

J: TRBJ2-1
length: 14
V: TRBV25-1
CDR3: CASSEGAGDNEQFF

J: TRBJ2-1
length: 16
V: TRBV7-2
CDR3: CASSPTGAASYNEQFF